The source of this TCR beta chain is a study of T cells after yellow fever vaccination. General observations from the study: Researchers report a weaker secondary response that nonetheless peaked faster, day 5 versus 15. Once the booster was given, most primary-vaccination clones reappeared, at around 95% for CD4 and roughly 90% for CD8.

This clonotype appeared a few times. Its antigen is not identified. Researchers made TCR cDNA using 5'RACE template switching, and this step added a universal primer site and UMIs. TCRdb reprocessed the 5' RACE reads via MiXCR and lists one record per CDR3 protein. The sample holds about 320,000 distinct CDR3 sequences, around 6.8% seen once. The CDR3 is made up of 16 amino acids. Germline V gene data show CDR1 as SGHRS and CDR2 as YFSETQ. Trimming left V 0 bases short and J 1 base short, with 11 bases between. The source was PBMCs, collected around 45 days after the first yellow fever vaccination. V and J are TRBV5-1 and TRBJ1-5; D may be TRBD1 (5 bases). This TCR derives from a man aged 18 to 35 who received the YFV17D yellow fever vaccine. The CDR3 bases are TGCGCCAGCAGCTTGGATGCAGGGTCGAGCAATCAGCCCCAGCATTTT. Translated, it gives CASSLDAGSSNQPQHF.